Listed below are T cell receptor beta chains from one sample, sequenced in a study of blood T cells in healthy people across ages. From the 5' RACE reads, TCRdb called clonotypes with MiXCR, one entry per CDR3 protein. Of 790,000 or so distinct CDR3 sequences in the sample, approximately 60% were seen once. Specimen: blood. The origin of the receptors is a man aged 35 to 55 in good health. CDR3s include the opening cysteine and the closing phenylalanine or tryptophan. A D gene is named only where the DNA matches it firmly. Only part of the rows carry a size: once, few, many, or a class if the clone is expanded.

>NA|TRBJ1-5|NA|TRBV7-2
CASSLEVSGNQPQHF
TGTGCCAGCAGCTTGGAGGTCTCGGGCAATCAGCCCCAGCATTTT
>once|TRBJ2-3|NA|TRBV6-6
CASSYVGIADTQYF
TGTGCCAGCAGTTACGTCGGGATTGCAGATACGCAGTATTTT
>NA|TRBJ1-2|NA|TRBV7-2
CASSSDLNYGYTF
TGTGCCAGCAGCTCCGACCTTAACTATGGCTACACCTTC
>NA|TRBJ2-5|TRBD2|TRBV7-2
CASSRVGGGLIETQYF
TGTGCCAGCAGCCGCGTCGGGGGAGGGCTGATAGAGACCCAGTACTTC
>few|TRBJ2-1|TRBD1|TRBV10-3
CAISEDRVNEQFF
TGTGCCATCAGTGAGGACAGGGTGAATGAGCAGTTCTTC
>few|TRBJ2-5|TRBD2|TRBV28
CASSPRLAAPVRFVREQYF
TGTGCCAGCAGTCCCAGACTAGCGGCACCTGTACGTTTCGTACGTGAGCAGTACTTC
>NA|TRBJ2-1|NA|TRBV7-2
CASSSTGTYSSYNEQFF
TGTGCCAGCAGCTCTACCGGGACCTATAGCTCCTACAATGAGCAGTTCTTC
>NA|TRBJ2-6|TRBD1|TRBV20-1
CSARGFADRAGRANVLTF
TGCAGTGCTAGAGGGTTTGCGGACAGGGCAGGACGGGCCAACGTCCTGACTTTC
>NA|TRBJ2-3|TRBD2|TRBV7-2
CASSLSAGGSNTQYF
TGCGCCAGCAGCTTATCAGCGGGAGGATCAAATACGCAGTATTTT
>NA|TRBJ1-2|NA|TRBV3-1
CASSQGSGHPSYGYTF
TGTGCCAGCAGCCAGGGTTCAGGACACCCTTCCTATGGCTACACCTTC
>NA|TRBJ2-7|NA|TRBV18
CASSPLETYEQYF
TGTGCCAGCTCACCACTGGAAACCTACGAGCAGTACTTC
>NA|TRBJ1-6|NA|TRBV10-3
CAISESGGYNSPLHF
TGTGCCATCAGTGAGTCTGGAGGGTACAATTCACCCCTCCACTTT
>few|TRBJ2-5|NA|TRBV25-1
CASSGSPIETQYF
TGTGCCAGCAGTGGATCCCCGATAGAGACCCAGTACTTC
>NA|TRBJ2-5|NA|TRBV27
CASSLSAGLWGETQYF
TGTGCCAGCAGTTTATCGGCAGGGTTGTGGGGAGAGACCCAGTACTTC
>NA|TRBJ1-2|NA|TRBV18
CASSPTLNRESYGYTF
TGTGCCAGCTCCCCGACCCTAAACAGGGAGTCCTATGGCTACACCTTC
>NA|TRBJ2-3|NA|TRBV14
CASSVPRGQTSTDTQYF
TGTGCCAGCAGCGTCCCCCGGGGGCAGACTAGCACAGATACGCAGTATTTT
>NA|TRBJ2-5|TRBD2|TRBV10-3
CAISETGLAGVETQYF
TGTGCCATCAGTGAGACCGGACTAGCGGGGGTGGAGACCCAGTACTTC